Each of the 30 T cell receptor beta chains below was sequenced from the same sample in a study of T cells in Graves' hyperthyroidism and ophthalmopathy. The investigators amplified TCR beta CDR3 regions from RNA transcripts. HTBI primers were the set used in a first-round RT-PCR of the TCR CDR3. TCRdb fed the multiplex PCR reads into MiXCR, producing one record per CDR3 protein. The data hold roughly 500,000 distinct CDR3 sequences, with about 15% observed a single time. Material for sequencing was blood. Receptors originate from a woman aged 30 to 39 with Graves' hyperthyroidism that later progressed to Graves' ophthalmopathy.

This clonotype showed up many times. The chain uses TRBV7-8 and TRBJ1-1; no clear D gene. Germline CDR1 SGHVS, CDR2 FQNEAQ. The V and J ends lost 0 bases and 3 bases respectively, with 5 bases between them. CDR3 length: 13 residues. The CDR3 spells CASSLAADTEAFF. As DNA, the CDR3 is TGTGCCAGCAGCTTAGCAGCCGACACTGAAGCTTTCTTT.

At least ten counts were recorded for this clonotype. The DNA for the CDR3 is TGTGCCAGCAGCCCAAACATGGATCAGCCCCAGCATTTT. It specifies CASSPNMDQPQHF. The gene calls are TRBV11-2 and TRBJ1-5, with D uncertain. CDR3 length equals 13 residues. Germline CDR1 and CDR2: SGHAT and FQNNGV. Trimming pared 5 bases from V and 5 bases from J, leaving 10 bases between.

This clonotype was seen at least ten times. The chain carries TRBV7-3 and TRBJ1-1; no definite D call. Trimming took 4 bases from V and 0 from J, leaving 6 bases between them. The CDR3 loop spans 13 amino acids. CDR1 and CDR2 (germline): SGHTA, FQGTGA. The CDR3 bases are TGTGCCAGCAGCTACCTTGTGAACACTGAAGCTTTCTTT. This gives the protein CASSYLVNTEAFF.

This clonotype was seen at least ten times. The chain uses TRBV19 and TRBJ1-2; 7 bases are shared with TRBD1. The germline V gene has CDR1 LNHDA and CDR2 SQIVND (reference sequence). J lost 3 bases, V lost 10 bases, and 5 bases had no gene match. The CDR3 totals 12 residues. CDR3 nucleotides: TGTGCCACCTCACAGGGGTACTATGGCTACACCTTC. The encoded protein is CATSQGYYGYTF.

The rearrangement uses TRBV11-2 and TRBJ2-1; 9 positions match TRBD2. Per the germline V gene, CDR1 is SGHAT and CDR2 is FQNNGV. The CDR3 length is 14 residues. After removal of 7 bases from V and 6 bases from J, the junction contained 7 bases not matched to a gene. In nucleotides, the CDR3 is TGTGCCAGCAATCCGGGACTAGCTACCAATGAGCAGTTCTTC. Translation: CASNPGLATNEQFF.

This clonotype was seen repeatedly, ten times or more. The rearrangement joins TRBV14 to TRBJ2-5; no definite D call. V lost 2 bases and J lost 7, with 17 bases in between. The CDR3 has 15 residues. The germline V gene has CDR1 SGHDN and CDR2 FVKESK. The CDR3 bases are TGTGCCAGCAGCCAATGGCTATCGCAAGATGGGACCCAGTACTTC. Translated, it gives CASSQWLSQDGTQYF.

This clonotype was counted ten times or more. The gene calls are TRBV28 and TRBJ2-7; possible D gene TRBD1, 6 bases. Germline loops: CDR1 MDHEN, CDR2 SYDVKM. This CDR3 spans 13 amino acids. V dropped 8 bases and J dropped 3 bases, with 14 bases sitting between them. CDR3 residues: CASLDPGDYEQYF. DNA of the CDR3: TGTGCCAGCCTCGACCCAGGGGACTACGAGCAGTACTTC.

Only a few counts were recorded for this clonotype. In DNA form, the CDR3 reads TGTGCCAGCAGGGTTTATGTAGATACTGGCTACGAGCAGTACTTC. This sequence encodes CASRVYVDTGYEQYF. The rearrangement joins TRBV6-1 to TRBJ2-7; D not certain. The CDR3 totals 15 residues. In germline, CDR1 is MNHNS, CDR2 SASEGT. V was trimmed by 6 bases and J by 3 bases, leaving 18 bases between them.

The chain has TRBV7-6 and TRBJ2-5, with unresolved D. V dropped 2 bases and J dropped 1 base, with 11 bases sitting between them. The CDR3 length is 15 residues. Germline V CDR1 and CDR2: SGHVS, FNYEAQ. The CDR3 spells CASSLQFRFQETQYF. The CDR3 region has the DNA TGTGCCAGCAGCTTACAATTTAGGTTCCAAGAGACCCAGTACTTC.

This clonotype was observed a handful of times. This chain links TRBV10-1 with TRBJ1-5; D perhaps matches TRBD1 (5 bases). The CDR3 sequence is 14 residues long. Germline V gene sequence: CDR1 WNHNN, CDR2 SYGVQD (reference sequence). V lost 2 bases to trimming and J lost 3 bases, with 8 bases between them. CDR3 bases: TGCGCCAGCAGTGAGGGGGGAATCAATCAGCCCCAGCATTTT. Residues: CASSEGGINQPQHF.

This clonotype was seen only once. The CDR3 coding sequence is TGTGCCAGCAGCCAAGATCCCACAGATAGCAATCAGCCCCAGCATTTT. It codes for CASSQDPTDSNQPQHF. The chain carries TRBV4-2 and TRBJ1-5; no clear D gene. The V end lost 0 bases, the J end lost 0 bases, and 9 bases lay between the germline ends. The CDR3 runs 16 residues. Germline V lookup: CDR1 LGHNA, CDR2 YNFKEQ.

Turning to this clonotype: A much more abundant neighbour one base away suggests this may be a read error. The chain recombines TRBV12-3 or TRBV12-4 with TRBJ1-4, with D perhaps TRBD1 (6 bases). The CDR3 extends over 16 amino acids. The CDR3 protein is CTSSFGIRGPGEKLFF. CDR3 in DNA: TGTACCAGCAGCTTTGGGATCCGGGGGCCGGGTGAAAAACTGTTTTTT.

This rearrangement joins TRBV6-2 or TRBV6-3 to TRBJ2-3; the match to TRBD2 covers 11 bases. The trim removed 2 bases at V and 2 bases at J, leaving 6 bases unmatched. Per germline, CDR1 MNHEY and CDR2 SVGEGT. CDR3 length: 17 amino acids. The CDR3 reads CASSYERLAGITDTQYF. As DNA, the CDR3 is TGTGCCAGCAGTTACGAGCGACTAGCGGGAATCACAGATACGCAGTATTTT.

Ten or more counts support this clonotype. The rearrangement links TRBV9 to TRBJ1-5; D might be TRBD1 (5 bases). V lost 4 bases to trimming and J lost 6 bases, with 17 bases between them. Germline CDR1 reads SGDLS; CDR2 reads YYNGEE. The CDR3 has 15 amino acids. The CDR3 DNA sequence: TGTGCCAGCAGCTTTACGGGAGACAGTGCTCAGCCCCAGCATTTT. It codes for CASSFTGDSAQPQHF. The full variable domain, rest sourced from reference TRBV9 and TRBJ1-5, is DSGVTQTPKHLITATGQRVTLRCSPRSGDLSVYWYQQSLDQGLQFLIQYYNGEERAKGNILERFSAQQFPDLHSELNLSSLELGDSALYFCASSFTGDSAQPQHFGDGTRLSIL.

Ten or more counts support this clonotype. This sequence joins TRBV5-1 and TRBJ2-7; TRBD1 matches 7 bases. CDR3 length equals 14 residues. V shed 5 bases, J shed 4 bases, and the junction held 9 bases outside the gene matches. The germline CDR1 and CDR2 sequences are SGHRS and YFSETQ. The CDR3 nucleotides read TGCGCCAGCAGACCGCCGGGACAGCCTTACGAGCAGTACTTC. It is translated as CASRPPGQPYEQYF.

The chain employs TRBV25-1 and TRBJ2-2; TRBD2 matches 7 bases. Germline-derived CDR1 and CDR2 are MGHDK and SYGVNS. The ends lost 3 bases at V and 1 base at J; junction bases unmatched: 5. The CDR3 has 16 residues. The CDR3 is CASSDGAGENTGELFF. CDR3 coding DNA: TGTGCCAGCAGTGACGGGGCGGGAGAGAACACCGGGGAGCTGTTTTTT.

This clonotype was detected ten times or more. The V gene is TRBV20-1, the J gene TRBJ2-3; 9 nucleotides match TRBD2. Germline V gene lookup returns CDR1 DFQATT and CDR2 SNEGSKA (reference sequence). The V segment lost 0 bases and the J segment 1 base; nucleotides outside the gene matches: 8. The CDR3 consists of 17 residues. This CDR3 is CSARDLASGTGTDTQYF. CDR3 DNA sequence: TGCAGTGCTAGAGACTTGGCTAGCGGGACTGGCACAGATACGCAGTATTTT.

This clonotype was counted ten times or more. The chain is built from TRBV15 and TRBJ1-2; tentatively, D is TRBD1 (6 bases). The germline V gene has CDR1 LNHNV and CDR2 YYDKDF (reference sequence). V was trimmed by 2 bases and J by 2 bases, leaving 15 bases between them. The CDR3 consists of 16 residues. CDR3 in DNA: TGTGCCACCAGCAGACGCGGGACATATGAAAACTATGGCTACACCTTC. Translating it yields CATSRRGTYENYGYTF. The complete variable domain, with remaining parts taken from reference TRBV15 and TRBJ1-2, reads DAMVIQNPRYQVTQFGKPVTLSCSQTLNHNVMYWYQQKSSQAPKLLFHYYDKDFNNEADTPDNFQSRRPNTSFCFLDIRSPGLGDTAMYLCATSRRGTYENYGYTFGSGTRLTVV.

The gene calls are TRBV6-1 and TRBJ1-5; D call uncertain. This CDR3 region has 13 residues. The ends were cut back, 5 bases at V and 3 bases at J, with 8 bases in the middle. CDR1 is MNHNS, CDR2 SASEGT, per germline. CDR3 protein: CASSSLLNQPQHF. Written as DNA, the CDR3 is TGTGCCAGCAGTTCCCTTCTCAATCAGCCCCAGCATTTT.

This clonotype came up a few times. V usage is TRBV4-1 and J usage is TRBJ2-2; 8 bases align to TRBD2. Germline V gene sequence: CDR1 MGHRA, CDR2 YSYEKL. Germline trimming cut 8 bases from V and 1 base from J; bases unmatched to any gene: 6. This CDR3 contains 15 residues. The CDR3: CASHHSGRNTGELFF. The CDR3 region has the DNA TGCGCCAGCCACCACAGCGGGAGGAACACCGGGGAGCTGTTTTTT.

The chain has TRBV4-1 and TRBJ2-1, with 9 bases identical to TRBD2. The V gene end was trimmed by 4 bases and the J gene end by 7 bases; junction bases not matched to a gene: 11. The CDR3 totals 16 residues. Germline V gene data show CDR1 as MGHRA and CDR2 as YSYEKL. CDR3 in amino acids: CASSPLWSGRKNEQFF. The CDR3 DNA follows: TGCGCCAGCAGCCCCCTTTGGAGCGGGAGGAAAAATGAGCAGTTCTTC.

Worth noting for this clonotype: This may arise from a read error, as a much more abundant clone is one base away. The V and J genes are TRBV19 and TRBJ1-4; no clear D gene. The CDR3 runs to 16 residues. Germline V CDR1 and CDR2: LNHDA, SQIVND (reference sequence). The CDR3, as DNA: TGTGCCAGTAGTAGGGAGAACACCGGAGGAGTAGGAAAACTGTCTTTT. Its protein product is CASSRENTGGVGKLSF. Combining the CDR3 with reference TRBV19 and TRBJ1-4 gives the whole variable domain DGGITQSPKYLFRKEGQNVTLSCEQNLNHDAMYWYRQDPGQGLRLIYYSQIVNDFQKGDIAEGYSVSREKKESFPLTVTSAQKNPTAFYLCASSRENTGGVGKLSFGSGTQLSVL.

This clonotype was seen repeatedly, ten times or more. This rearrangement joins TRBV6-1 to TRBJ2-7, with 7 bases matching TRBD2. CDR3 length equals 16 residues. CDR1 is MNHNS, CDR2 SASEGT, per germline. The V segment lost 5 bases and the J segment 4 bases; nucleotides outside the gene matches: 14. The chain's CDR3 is CASSTTWRAGVYEQYF. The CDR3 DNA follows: TGTGCCAGCAGTACCACATGGAGGGCGGGAGTGTACGAGCAGTACTTC.

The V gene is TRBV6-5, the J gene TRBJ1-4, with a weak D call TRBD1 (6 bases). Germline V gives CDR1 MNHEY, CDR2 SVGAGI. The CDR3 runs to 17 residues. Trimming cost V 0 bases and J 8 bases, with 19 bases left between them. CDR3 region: CASSYSTGKEIWEKLFF. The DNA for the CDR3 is TGTGCCAGCAGTTACTCTACAGGGAAAGAAATCTGGGAAAAACTGTTTTTT.

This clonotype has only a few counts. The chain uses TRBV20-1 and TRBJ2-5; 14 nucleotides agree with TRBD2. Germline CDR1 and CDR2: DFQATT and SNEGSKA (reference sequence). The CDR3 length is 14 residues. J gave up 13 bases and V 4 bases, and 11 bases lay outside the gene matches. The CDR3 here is CSATPGLAGANAYF. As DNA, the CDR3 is TGCAGTGCTACTCCGGGACTAGCGGGAGCGAATGCGTACTTC.

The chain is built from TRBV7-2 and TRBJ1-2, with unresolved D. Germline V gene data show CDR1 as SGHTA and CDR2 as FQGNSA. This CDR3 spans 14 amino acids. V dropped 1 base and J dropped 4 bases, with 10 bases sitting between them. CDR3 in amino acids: CASSLGGRSYGYTF. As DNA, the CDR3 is TGTGCCAGCAGCTTAGGTGGGCGGTCCTATGGCTACACCTTC.

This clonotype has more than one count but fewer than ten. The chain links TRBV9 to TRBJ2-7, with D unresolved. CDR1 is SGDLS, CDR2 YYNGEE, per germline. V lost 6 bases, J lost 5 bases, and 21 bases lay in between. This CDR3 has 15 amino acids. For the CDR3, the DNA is TGTGCCAGCACCCGGTTTGGTCTCCCGGCGGACGAGCAGTACTTC. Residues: CASTRFGLPADEQYF.

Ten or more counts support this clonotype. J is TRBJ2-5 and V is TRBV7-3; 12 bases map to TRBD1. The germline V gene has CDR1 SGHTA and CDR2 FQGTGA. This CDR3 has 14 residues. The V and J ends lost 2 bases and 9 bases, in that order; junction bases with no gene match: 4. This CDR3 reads CASSLRGDRGPQYF. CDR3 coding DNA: TGTGCCAGCAGCTTACGTGGGGACAGGGGGCCCCAGTACTTC. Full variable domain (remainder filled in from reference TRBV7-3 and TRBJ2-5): GAGVSQTPSNKVTEKGKYVELRCDPISGHTALYWYRQSLGQGPEFLIYFQGTGAADDSGLPNDRFFAVRPEGSVSTLKIQRTERGDSAVYLCASSLRGDRGPQYFGPGTRLLVL.

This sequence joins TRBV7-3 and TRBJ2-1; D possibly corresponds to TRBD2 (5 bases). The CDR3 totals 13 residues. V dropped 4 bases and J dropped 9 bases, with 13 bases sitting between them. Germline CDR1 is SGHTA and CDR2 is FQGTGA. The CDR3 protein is CASSWGEAFEQFF. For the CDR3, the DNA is TGTGCCAGCAGCTGGGGAGAAGCTTTTGAGCAGTTCTTC. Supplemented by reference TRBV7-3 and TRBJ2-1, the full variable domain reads GAGVSQTPSNKVTEKGKYVELRCDPISGHTALYWYRQSLGQGPEFLIYFQGTGAADDSGLPNDRFFAVRPEGSVSTLKIQRTERGDSAVYLCASSWGEAFEQFFGPGTRLTVL.

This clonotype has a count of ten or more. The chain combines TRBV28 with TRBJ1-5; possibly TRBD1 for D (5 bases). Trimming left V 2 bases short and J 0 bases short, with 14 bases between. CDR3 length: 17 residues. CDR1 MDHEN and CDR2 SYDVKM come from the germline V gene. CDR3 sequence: CASSLGTGFYSNQPQHF. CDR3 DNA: TGTGCCAGCAGTTTAGGGACGGGCTTTTATAGCAATCAGCCCCAGCATTTT.